These T cell receptor beta chains were read from a single sample in a study of shared clonotypes between healthy human individuals. Profiling relied on immunoSEQ multiplex PCR, and the TCRdb table lists in-frame clones only, not all of them. The profile shows over a million clones, roughly 96% of them singletons. The specimen was naive CD4+ T cells sorted from blood. The origin of the receptors is a young man in good health. The CDR3 runs from the conserved cysteine through the conserved F or W. The D gene is left open where the match is weak. Expanded clones are given a class, and other clones once, few, many or no size at all.

TRBJ2-5 | . | . | TRBV27 | CASSLSGPDRRETQYF | TGTGCCAGCAGTTTATCGGGTCCAGATAGGCGAGAGACCCAGTACTTC
TRBJ2-1 | . | TRBD2 | TRBV5-6 | CASSLGTRLDNEQFF | TGTGCCAGCAGCCTAGGGACTAGGCTAGACAATGAGCAGTTCTTC
TRBJ2-1 | once | TRBD1 | TRBV30 | CAWRQGVQYNEQFF | TGTGCCTGGAGACAGGGGGTTCAATACAATGAGCAGTTCTTC
TRBJ1-5 | once | . | TRBV6-1 | CASSGQGSNQPQHF | TGTGCCAGCAGTGGGCAGGGGTCCAATCAGCCCCAGCATTTT
TRBJ2-7 | . | . | TRBV7-2 | CASSPLREQYF | TGTGCCAGCAGCCCCTTGCGCGAGCAGTACTTC
TRBJ1-3 | . | . | TRBV19 | CASSSDSGNTIYF | TGTGCCAGTAGTTCGGACTCTGGAAACACCATATATTTT
TRBJ2-2 | . | TRBD2 | TRBV5-4 | CASSTGLAGNTGELFF | TGTGCCAGCAGCACCGGACTAGCGGGAAACACCGGGGAGCTGTTTTTT
TRBJ1-1 | . | . | TRBV19 | CASTLTSNTEAFF | TGTGCCAGTACCCTTACCTCGAACACTGAAGCTTTCTTT
TRBJ2-5 | once | TRBD1 | TRBV5-4 | CASSFSTGDPRMDQYF | TGTGCCAGCAGCTTCTCGACAGGGGACCCTCGGATGGACCAGTACTTC
TRBJ2-1 | . | . | TRBV11-2 | CASSLPGRFRNEQFF | TGTGCCAGCAGCTTACCCGGTCGTTTCCGCAATGAGCAGTTCTTC
TRBJ1-1 | . | . | TRBV29-1 | CSVLGRTEAFF | TGCAGCGTTCTCGGGAGAACTGAAGCTTTCTTT
TRBJ2-7 | . | . | TRBV6-6 | CASRSEARKNEQYF | TGTGCCAGCAGATCGGAGGCGCGTAAGAACGAGCAGTACTTC
TRBJ1-1 | . | . | TRBV5-4 | CASSMYMNTEAFF | TGTGCCAGCAGCATGTACATGAACACTGAAGCTTTCTTT
TRBJ1-1 | . | . | TRBV15 | CATSADSGTEAFF | TGTGCCACCAGCGCCGATAGTGGCACTGAAGCTTTCTTT
TRBJ2-2 | . | . | TRBV7-3 | CASSPRPGANTGELFF | TGTGCCAGCAGCCCCAGGCCAGGGGCAAACACCGGGGAGCTGTTTTTT
TRBJ1-2 | . | . | TRBV9 | CASSVVQDGGGYTF | TGTGCCAGCAGCGTAGTCCAAGATGGTGGGGGCTACACCTTC
TRBJ1-3 | . | . | TRBV9 | CASSVSSGNTIYF | TGTGCCAGCAGCGTCAGCTCTGGAAACACCATATATTTT
TRBJ2-1 | . | . | TRBV27 | CASSSPGVASNEQFF | TGTGCCAGCAGTTCCCCAGGAGTGGCTAGCAATGAGCAGTTCTTC
TRBJ2-1 | . | . | TRBV2 | CASSERGLYNEQFF | TGTGCCAGCAGTGAAAGGGGACTTTACAATGAGCAGTTCTTC
TRBJ2-7 | . | TRBD2 | TRBV5-1 | CASSSTTSGGYEQYF | TGCGCCAGCAGCTCAACGACTAGCGGAGGTTACGAGCAGTACTTC
TRBJ2-1 | . | . | TRBV28 | CASRPQRNRSYNEQFF | TGTGCCAGCAGGCCCCAGAGGAACCGTTCCTACAATGAGCAGTTCTTC
TRBJ2-2 | . | TRBD1 | TRBV2 | CASNRDRALPEELFF | TGTGCCAGCAACAGGGACAGGGCGCTTCCAGAGGAGCTGTTTTTT
TRBJ2-6 | . | . | TRBV9 | CASSLTGTIGSGANVLTF | TGTGCCAGCAGCCTCACCGGGACAATAGGATCTGGGGCCAACGTCCTGACTTTC
TRBJ2-1 | . | . | TRBV7-9 | CASSRRGQLTYNEQFF | TGTGCCAGCAGTCGGAGGGGGCAGCTCACCTACAATGAGCAGTTCTTC
TRBJ2-2 | . | . | TRBV9 | CASSASAVGVTGELFF | TGTGCCAGCAGCGCTTCGGCGGTGGGGGTCACCGGGGAGCTGTTTTTT
TRBJ2-7 | . | . | TRBV7-2 | CASSLAPGKSRKQYF | TGTGCCAGCAGCCTCGCCCCGGGGAAAAGTCGTAAGCAGTACTTC
TRBJ2-1 | . | . | TRBV5-1 | CASSPGVGYNEQFF | TGCGCCAGCAGCCCTGGCGTAGGGTACAATGAGCAGTTCTTC
TRBJ2-5 | . | TRBD1 | TRBV6-5 | CASSYRGRRQETQYF | TGTGCCAGCAGTTACAGGGGGCGCCGCCAAGAGACCCAGTACTTC
TRBJ1-5 | . | . | TRBV27 | CASSQQRNQPQHF | TGTGCCAGCAGTCAACAACGCAATCAGCCCCAGCATTTT
TRBJ2-7 | . | . | TRBV5-1 | CASSVDYIPEQYF | TGCGCCAGCAGCGTTGACTATATTCCTGAGCAGTACTTC
TRBJ2-1 | . | TRBD2 | TRBV29-1 | CSVVRGGGQRVQFF | TGCAGCGTTGTGCGGGGGGGAGGGCAAAGGGTGCAGTTCTTC
TRBJ2-2 | . | . | TRBV11-2 | CASSLVGLNTGELFF | TGTGCCAGCAGCTTAGTAGGGCTGAACACCGGGGAGCTGTTTTTT
TRBJ2-5 | . | . | TRBV20-1 | CSATGLETQYF | TGCAGTGCTACCGGGTTGGAGACCCAGTACTTC
TRBJ2-6 | . | . | TRBV29-1 | CSVATGSGANVLTF | TGCAGCGTAGCAACCGGCTCTGGGGCCAACGTCCTGACTTTC
TRBJ2-5 | . | . | TRBV28 | CASSFGRAQETQYF | TGTGCCAGCAGTTTTGGCAGAGCCCAAGAGACCCAGTACTTC
TRBJ2-6 | few | . | TRBV15 | CATSRDRGSGANVLTF | TGTGCCACCAGCAGAGATCGAGGGTCTGGGGCCAACGTCCTGACTTTC
TRBJ2-1 | . | . | TRBV7-3 | CASSTDGYNEQFF | TGTGCCAGCAGCACGGACGGGTACAATGAGCAGTTCTTC
TRBJ2-7 | . | . | TRBV28 | CASSLPISGQYF | TGTGCCAGCAGTTTACCTATCTCTGGGCAGTACTTC
TRBJ2-3 | . | . | TRBV4-1 | CASSQTGRTDTQYF | TGCGCCAGCAGCCAAACCGGACGGACAGATACGCAGTATTTT
TRBJ2-2 | . | TRBD2 | TRBV27 | CASSDLAGTTTGELFF | TGTGCCAGCAGTGACTTAGCGGGTACGACCACCGGGGAGCTGTTTTTT
TRBJ2-7 | . | . | TRBV30 | CASGGSSYEQYF | TGTGCCTCCGGCGGTTCTTCCTACGAGCAGTACTTC
TRBJ2-5 | . | . | TRBV5-1 | CASSAMPGQETQYF | TGCGCCAGCAGCGCCATGCCGGGGCAAGAGACCCAGTACTTC
TRBJ2-7 | . | . | TRBV6-1 | CASSSLNSVSYEQYF | TGTGCCAGCAGCTCACTGAACTCAGTTTCCTACGAGCAGTACTTC
TRBJ1-3 | once | . | TRBV18 | CASSQGLRNWDTIYF | TGTGCCAGCTCACAGGGACTTCGGAATTGGGACACCATATATTTT
TRBJ2-7 | . | . | TRBV10-2 | CASSLNFYEQYF | TGCGCCAGCAGTCTGAATTTCTACGAGCAGTACTTC
TRBJ2-5 | . | . | TRBV7-3 | CASSLNAWETQYF | TGTGCCAGCAGCTTAAACGCGTGGGAGACCCAGTACTTC
TRBJ2-1 | once | TRBD2 | TRBV9 | CASSVGLAGYSSYNEQFF | TGTGCCAGCAGCGTGGGGCTAGCGGGCTATAGCTCCTACAATGAGCAGTTCTTC
TRBJ2-5 | once | . | TRBV15 | CATSRGGQGQRWETQYF | TGTGCCACCAGCAGAGGGGGGCAGGGGCAACGTTGGGAGACCCAGTACTTC
TRBJ1-2 | . | . | TRBV28 | CASSLSGAHGYTF | TGTGCCAGCAGTTTATCGGGGGCACATGGCTACACCTTC
TRBJ2-2 | . | TRBD2 | TRBV4-1 | CASSHSGLAPAGELFF | TGCGCCAGCAGCCACTCGGGACTAGCGCCAGCCGGGGAGCTGTTTTTT
TRBJ2-5 | . | . | TRBV7-9 | CASSLSTYQETQYF | TGTGCCAGCAGCTTAAGTACGTACCAAGAGACCCAGTACTTC
TRBJ2-1 | . | . | TRBV2 | CASSETRVGSHEQFF | TGTGCCAGCAGTGAAACGAGAGTGGGCTCCCATGAGCAGTTCTTC
TRBJ2-1 | . | . | TRBV15 | CATSRDRVLYNEQFF | TGTGCCACCAGCAGAGATAGGGTCCTGTACAATGAGCAGTTCTTC
TRBJ2-1 | . | . | TRBV18 | CASSQNSGLYNEQFF | TGTGCCAGCTCCCAAAACTCGGGACTGTACAATGAGCAGTTCTTC
TRBJ2-5 | once | TRBD1 | TRBV9 | CASSVSGGKETQYF | TGTGCCAGCAGCGTCTCAGGGGGCAAAGAGACCCAGTACTTC